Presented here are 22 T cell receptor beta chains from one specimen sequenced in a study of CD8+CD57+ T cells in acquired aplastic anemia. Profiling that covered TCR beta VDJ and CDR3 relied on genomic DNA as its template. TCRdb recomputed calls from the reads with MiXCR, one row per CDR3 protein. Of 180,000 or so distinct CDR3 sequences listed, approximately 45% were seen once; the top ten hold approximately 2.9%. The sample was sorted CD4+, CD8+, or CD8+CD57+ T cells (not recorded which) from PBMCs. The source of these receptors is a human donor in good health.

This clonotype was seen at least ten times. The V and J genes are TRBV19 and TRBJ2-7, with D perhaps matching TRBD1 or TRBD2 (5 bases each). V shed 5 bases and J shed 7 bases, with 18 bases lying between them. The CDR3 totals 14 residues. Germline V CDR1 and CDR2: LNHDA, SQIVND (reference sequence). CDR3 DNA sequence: TGTGCCAGTAGTCACGGAGAGGGGCTGTTTGAGCAGTACTTC. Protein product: CASSHGEGLFEQYF.

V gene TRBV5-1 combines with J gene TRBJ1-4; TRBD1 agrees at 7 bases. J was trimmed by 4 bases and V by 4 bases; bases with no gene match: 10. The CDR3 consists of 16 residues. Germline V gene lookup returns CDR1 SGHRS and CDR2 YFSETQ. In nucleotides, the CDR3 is TGCGCCAGCAGCCCAAAAACAGGGGTTGATAATGAAAAACTGTTTTTT. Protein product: CASSPKTGVDNEKLFF.

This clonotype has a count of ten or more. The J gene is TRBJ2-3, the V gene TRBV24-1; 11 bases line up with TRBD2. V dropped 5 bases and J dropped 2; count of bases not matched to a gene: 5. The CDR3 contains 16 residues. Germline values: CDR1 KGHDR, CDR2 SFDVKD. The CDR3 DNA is TGTGCCACCAGTGCAGGGACTAGCGGCTACACAGATACGCAGTATTTT. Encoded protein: CATSAGTSGYTDTQYF.

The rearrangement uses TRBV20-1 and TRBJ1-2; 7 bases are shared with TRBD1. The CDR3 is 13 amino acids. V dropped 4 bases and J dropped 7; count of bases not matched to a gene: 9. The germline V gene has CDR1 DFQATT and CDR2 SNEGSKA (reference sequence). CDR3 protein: CSANDRVASGYTF. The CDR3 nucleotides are TGCAGTGCTAACGACAGGGTTGCGAGTGGCTACACCTTC.

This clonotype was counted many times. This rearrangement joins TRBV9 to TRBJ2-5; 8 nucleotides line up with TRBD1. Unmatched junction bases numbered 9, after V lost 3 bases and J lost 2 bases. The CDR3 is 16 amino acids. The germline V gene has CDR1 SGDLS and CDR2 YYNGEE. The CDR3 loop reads CASSATQNRGQETQYF. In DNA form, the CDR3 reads TGTGCCAGCAGCGCAACACAGAACAGGGGGCAAGAGACCCAGTACTTC. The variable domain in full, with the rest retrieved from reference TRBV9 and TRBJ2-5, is DSGVTQTPKHLITATGQRVTLRCSPRSGDLSVYWYQQSLDQGLQFLIQYYNGEERAKGNILERFSAQQFPDLHSELNLSSLELGDSALYFCASSATQNRGQETQYFGPGTRLLVL.

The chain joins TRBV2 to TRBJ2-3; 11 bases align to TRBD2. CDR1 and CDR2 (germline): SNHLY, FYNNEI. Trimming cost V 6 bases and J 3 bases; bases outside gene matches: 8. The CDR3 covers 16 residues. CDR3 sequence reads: CASSNLAGGETDTQYF. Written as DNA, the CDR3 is TGTGCCAGCAGCAATCTAGCGGGGGGTGAAACAGATACGCAGTATTTT.

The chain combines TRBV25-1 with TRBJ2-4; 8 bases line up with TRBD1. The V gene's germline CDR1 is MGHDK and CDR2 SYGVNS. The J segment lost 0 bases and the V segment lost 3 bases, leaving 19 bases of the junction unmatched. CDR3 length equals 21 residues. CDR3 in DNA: TGTGCCAGCAGTGACATGGAGCCGGGACAGGTGTCGACGGGAGCCAAAAACATTCAGTACTTC. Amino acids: CASSDMEPGQVSTGAKNIQYF.

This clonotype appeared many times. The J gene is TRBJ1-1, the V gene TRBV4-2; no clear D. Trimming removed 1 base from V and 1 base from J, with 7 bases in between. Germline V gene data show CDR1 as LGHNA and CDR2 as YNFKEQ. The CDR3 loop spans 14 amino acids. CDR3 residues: CASSQGQKNTEAFF. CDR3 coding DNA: TGTGCCAGCAGCCAAGGGCAGAAGAACACTGAAGCTTTCTTT.

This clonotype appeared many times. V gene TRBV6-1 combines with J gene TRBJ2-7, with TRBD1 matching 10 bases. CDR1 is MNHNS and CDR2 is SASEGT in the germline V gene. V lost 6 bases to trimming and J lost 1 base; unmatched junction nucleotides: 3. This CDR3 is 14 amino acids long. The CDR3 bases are TGTGCCAGCAGGGAGGACAGGGGGTCCTACGAGCAGTACTTC. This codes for CASREDRGSYEQYF.

CDR3 region: CASSGEGDTQYF. In DNA form, the CDR3 reads TGTGCCAGCAGCGGAGAGGGGGATACGCAGTATTTT. The J gene is TRBJ2-3, the V gene TRBV9; D possibly matches TRBD1 or TRBD2 (5 bases each). Trimming removed 3 bases at V and 6 bases at J, with 8 bases between. Germline CDR1 SGDLS, CDR2 YYNGEE. CDR3 length: 12 residues.

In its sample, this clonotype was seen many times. The CDR3 sequence is CASSYSQGMNTEAFF. The CDR3 DNA is TGTGCCAGCAGTTACTCGCAGGGCATGAACACTGAAGCTTTCTTT. The chain links TRBV6-5 to TRBJ1-1, with D possibly TRBD1 on 5 matching bases. Trimming shortened V by 0 bases and J by 0 bases, and 8 bases separated the two germline ends. Germline loops: CDR1 MNHEY, CDR2 SVGAGI. This CDR3 contains 15 residues.

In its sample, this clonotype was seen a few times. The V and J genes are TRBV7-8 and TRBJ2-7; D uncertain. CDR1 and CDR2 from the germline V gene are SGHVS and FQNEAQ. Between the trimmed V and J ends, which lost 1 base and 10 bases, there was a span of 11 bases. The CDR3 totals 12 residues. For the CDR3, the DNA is TGTGCCAGCAGCTTAGATTTACCGTCCCAGTACTTC. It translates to CASSLDLPSQYF.

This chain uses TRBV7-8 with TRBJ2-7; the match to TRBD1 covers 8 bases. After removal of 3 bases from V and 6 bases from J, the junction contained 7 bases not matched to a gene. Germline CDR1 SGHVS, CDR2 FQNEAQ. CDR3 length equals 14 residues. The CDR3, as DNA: TGTGCCAGCAGCTTTGGGACAGGCCTTCGCGAGCAGTACTTC. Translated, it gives CASSFGTGLREQYF.

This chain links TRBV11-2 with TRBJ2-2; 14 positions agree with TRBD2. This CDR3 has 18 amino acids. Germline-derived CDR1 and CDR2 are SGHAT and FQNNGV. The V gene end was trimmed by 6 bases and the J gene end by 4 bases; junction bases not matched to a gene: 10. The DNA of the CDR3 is TGTGCCAGCAGACGGACTAGCGGGAGGATGGGTATCACCGGGGAGCTGTTTTTT. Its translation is CASRRTSGRMGITGELFF.

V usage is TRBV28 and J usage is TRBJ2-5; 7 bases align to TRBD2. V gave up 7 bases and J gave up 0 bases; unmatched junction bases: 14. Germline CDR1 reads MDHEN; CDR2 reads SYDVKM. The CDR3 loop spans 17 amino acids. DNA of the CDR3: TGTGCCAGCACTAAAAGGCAGGGAGGGACGTACCAAGAGACCCAGTACTTC. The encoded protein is CASTKRQGGTYQETQYF. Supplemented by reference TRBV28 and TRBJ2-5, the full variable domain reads DVKVTQSSRYLVKRTGEKVFLECVQDMDHENMFWYRQDPGLGLRLIYFSYDVKMKEKGDIPEGYSVSREKKERFSLILESASTNQTSMYLCASTKRQGGTYQETQYFGPGTRLLVL.

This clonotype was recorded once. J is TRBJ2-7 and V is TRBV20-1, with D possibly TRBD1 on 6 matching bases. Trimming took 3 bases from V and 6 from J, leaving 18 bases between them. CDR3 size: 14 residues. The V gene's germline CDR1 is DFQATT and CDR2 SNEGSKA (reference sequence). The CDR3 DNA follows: TGCAGTGCTAGGGACAGAGGGTGGGGTGCCGAGCAGTACTTC. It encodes CSARDRGWGAEQYF.

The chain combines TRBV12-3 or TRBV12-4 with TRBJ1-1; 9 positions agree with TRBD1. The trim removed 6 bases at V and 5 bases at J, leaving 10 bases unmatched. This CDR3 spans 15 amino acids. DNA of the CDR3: TGTGCCAGCAGCTCTTCGGACAGGGGCGGGACTGAAGCTTTCTTT. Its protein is CASSSSDRGGTEAFF.

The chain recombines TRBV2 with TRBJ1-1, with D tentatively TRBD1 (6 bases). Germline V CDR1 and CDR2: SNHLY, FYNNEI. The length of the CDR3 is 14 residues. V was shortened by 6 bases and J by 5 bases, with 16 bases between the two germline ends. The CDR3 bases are TGTGCCAGCAGAGAGTGGTATCAGGGGACTGAAGCTTTCTTT. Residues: CASREWYQGTEAFF.

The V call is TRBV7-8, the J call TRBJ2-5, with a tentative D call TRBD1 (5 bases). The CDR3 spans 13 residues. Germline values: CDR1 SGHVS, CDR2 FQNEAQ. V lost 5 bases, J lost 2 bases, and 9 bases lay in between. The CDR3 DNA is TGTGCCAGCAGCCAGGGTCCGCAAGAGACCCAGTACTTC. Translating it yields CASSQGPQETQYF.

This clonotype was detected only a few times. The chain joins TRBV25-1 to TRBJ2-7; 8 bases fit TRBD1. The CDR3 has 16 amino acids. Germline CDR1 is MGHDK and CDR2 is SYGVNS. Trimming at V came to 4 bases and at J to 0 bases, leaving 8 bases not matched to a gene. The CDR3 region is CASSGYRGTNSYEQYF. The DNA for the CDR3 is TGTGCCAGCAGTGGATACAGGGGGACCAACTCCTACGAGCAGTACTTC.

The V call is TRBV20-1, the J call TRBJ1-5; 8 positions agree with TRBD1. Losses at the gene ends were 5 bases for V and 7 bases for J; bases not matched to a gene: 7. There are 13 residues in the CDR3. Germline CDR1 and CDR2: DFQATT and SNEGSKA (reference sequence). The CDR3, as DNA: TGCAGTGCTCGGACAGGGCTAGAGCAGCCCCAGCATTTT. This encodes CSARTGLEQPQHF.

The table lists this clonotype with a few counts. CDR3 DNA sequence: TGCAGCGTCCTCGGGGTTGGAACTGAAGCTTTCTTT. Translated: CSVLGVGTEAFF. The V and J genes are TRBV29-1 and TRBJ1-1; D is unclear. Germline values: CDR1 SQVTM, CDR2 ANQGSEA. Deletions cut 6 bases from V and 5 bases from J, with 13 bases between. The CDR3 is 12 residues long.